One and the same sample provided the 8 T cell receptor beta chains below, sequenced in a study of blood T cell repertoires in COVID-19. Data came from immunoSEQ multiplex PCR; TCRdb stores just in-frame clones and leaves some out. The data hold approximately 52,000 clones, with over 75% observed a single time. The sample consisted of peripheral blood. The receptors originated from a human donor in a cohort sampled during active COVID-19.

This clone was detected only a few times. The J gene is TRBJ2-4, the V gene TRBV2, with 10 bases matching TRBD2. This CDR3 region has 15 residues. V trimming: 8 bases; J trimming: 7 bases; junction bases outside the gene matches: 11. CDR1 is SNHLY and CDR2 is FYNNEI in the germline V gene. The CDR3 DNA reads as TGTGCCAGCCGTACCTCTAGCGGGAGTACGAACATTCAGTACTTC. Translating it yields CASRTSSGSTNIQYF.

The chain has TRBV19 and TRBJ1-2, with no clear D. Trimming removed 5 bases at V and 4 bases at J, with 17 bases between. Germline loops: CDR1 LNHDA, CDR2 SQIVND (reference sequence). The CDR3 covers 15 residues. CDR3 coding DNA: TGTGCCAGTAGTCCTCGGCCTCCAGAGGCCTATGGCTACACCTTC. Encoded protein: CASSPRPPEAYGYTF.

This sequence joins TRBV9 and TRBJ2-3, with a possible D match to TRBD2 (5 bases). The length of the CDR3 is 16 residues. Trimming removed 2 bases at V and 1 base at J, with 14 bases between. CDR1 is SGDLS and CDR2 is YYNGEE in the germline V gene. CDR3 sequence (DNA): TGTGCCAGCAGCGTCCGAGCCCTCGGGGGCACAGATACGCAGTATTTT. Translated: CASSVRALGGTDTQYF.

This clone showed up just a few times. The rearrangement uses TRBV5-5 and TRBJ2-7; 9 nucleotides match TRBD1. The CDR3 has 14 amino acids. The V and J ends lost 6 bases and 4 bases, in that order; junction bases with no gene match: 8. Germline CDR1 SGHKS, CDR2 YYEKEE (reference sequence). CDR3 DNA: TGTGCCAGCACTAGGGGGACAGGGCCTTACGAGCAGTACTTC. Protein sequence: CASTRGTGPYEQYF.

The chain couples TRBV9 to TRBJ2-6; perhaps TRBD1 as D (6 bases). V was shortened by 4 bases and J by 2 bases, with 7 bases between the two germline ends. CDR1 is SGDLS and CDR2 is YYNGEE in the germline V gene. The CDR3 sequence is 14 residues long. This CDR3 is CASSNRAGANVLTF. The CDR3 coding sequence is TGTGCCAGCAGCAACAGGGCTGGGGCCAACGTCCTGACTTTC.

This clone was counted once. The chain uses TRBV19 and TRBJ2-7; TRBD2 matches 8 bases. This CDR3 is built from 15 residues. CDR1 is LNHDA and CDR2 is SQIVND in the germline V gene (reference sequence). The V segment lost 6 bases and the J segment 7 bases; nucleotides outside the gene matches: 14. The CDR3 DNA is TGTGCCAGTAGCCCTCTCAGTAGCGGGATCGGAGAGCAGTACTTC. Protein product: CASSPLSSGIGEQYF. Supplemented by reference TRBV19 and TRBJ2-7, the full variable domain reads DGGITQSPKYLFRKEGQNVTLSCEQNLNHDAMYWYRQDPGQGLRLIYYSQIVNDFQKGDIAEGYSVSREKKESFPLTVTSAQKNPTAFYLCASSPLSSGIGEQYFGPGTRLTVT.

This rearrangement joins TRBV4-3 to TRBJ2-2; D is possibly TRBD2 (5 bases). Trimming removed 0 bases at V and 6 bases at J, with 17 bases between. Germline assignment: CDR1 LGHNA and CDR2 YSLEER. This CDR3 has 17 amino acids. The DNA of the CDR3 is TGCGCCAGCAGCCAAGAGTACGTCGAGGGTTCGTCCGGGGAGCTGTTTTTT. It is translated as CASSQEYVEGSSGELFF.

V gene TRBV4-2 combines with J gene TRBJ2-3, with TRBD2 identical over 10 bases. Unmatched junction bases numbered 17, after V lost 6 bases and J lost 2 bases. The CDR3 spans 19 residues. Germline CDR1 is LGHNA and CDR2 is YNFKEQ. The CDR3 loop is CASSPQIGTSGALTDTQYF. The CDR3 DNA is TGTGCCAGCAGTCCCCAGATAGGAACTAGCGGGGCGCTCACAGATACGCAGTATTTT.